A selection of T cell receptor beta chains follows, all from one sample in a study of shared clonotypes between healthy human individuals. The protocol was immunoSEQ multiplex PCR, while the TCRdb copy is restricted to in-frame clones and leaves out a portion. The sample consists of 2 million to 2.5 million clones, 93% of them appearing once. The sample consisted of naive CD4+ T cells from PBMCs. The receptor set was obtained from a young man in good health. Some clones in this sample may be carry-over from other donors' samples. Each CDR3 is given with its conserved first and last residue. D genes are given only for firm matches. The size of a clone is reported for some rows only, either as once, few or many, or as a class for expanded clones.

V	D	J	size	DNA	CDR3
TRBV7-3	TRBD1	TRBJ1-1	.	TGTGCCAGCAGCACTTCCGGGACAGGGAACACTGAAGCTTTCTTT	CASSTSGTGNTEAFF
TRBV7-9	TRBD2	TRBJ2-2	.	TGTGCCAGCAGCTCACTAATCCTACAGACTAGCGGGCGCCTAGGGGAGCTGTTTTTT	CASSSLILQTSGRLGELFF
TRBV7-9	.	TRBJ2-3	.	TGTGCCAGCAGCTTCGATGGGGGCCTCCCAGATACGCAGTATTTT	CASSFDGGLPDTQYF
TRBV28	.	TRBJ1-4	.	TGTGCCAGCGGACGGGCCGCAACTAATGAAAAACTGTTTTTT	CASGRAATNEKLFF
TRBV10-2	.	TRBJ2-6	once	TGCGCCAGCAGTGACAGAGCCGGGGCCAACGTCCTGACTTTC	CASSDRAGANVLTF
TRBV2	.	TRBJ1-2	once	TGTGCCAGCAGAACAGCCCTAGCTAACTATGGCTACACCTTC	CASRTALANYGYTF
TRBV28	.	TRBJ2-7	.	TGTGCCAGCAGTTTATGGGGCCAGACCGACGAGCAGTACTTC	CASSLWGQTDEQYF
TRBV25-1	.	TRBJ2-7	.	TGTGCCAGCAGTGAATATTACGAGCAGTACTTC	CASSEYYEQYF
TRBV2	.	TRBJ2-5	.	TGTGCCAGCAGTGGCCGGGGTGTTGAGACCCAGTACTTC	CASSGRGVETQYF
TRBV9	TRBD1	TRBJ1-1	few	TGTGCCAGCAGCCTGAAGGGGGCGAACACTGAAGCTTTCTTT	CASSLKGANTEAFF
TRBV7-3	.	TRBJ2-1	.	TGTGCCAGCAGCATGCGACGCGGGATAGGGAATGAGCAGTTCTTC	CASSMRRGIGNEQFF
TRBV28	.	TRBJ1-5	.	TGTGCCAGCGGGTTATCTGTGGGACACCAGCCCCAGCATTTT	CASGLSVGHQPQHF
TRBV7-9	.	TRBJ1-1	few	TGTGCCAGCACTGGGAGGGGGAACACTGAAGCTTTCTTT	CASTGRGNTEAFF
TRBV19	TRBD2	TRBJ2-1	.	TGTGCCAGTAGTATAGGGGAGCGGGAGGGCCTTTACAATGAGCAGTTCTTC	CASSIGEREGLYNEQFF
TRBV6-5	.	TRBJ2-1	.	TGTGCCAGCAGTCCCCGTGGTAGCGTGGACAATGAGCAGTTCTTC	CASSPRGSVDNEQFF
TRBV7-8	.	TRBJ2-7	.	TGTGCCAGCAGCTTAGCAGGTGGCTCCTACGAGCAGTACTTC	CASSLAGGSYEQYF
TRBV5-1	.	TRBJ2-2	.	TGCGCCAGCAGCTTGGTGGCAGGGGGGACCGGGGAGCTGTTTTTT	CASSLVAGGTGELFF
TRBV7-3	.	TRBJ2-5	.	TGTGCCAGCAGCTTAAGGTGGGGGGAGACCCAGTACTTC	CASSLRWGETQYF
TRBV5-8	.	TRBJ1-2	.	TGTGCCAGCAGAAGTAGAAACTATGGCTACACCTTC	CASRSRNYGYTF
TRBV4-3	.	TRBJ2-2	.	TGCGCCAGCAGCCAAGATGCGGGACCGGGCACCGGGGAGCTGTTTTTT	CASSQDAGPGTGELFF
TRBV5-8	.	TRBJ1-1	.	TGTGCCAGCAGCCAGGGAGTCTGGTTGAACACTGAAGCTTTCTTT	CASSQGVWLNTEAFF
TRBV27	.	TRBJ2-7	.	TGTGCCAGCAGTCTACGGCAGACGGGACCTAGCTCCTACGAGCAGTACTTC	CASSLRQTGPSSYEQYF
TRBV5-4	TRBD2	TRBJ2-5	.	TGTGCCAGCAGGTTAGCGGGAGGACAAGAGACCCAGTACTTC	CASRLAGGQETQYF
TRBV11-3	.	TRBJ2-1	.	TGTGCCAGCAGCTCGGGCTCCTACAATGAGCAGTTCTTC	CASSSGSYNEQFF
TRBV5-1	TRBD1	TRBJ1-2	once	TGCGCCAGCAGCGTGGGACAGGCCCTCTATGGCTACACCTTC	CASSVGQALYGYTF
TRBV18	.	TRBJ1-4	.	TGTGCCAGCTCAGGGACCCATAATGAAAAACTGTTTTTT	CASSGTHNEKLFF
TRBV11-2	.	TRBJ2-5	.	TGTGCCAGCAGCTTAGGGGCGGGACAGAAAGAGACCCAGTACTTC	CASSLGAGQKETQYF
TRBV9	.	TRBJ2-7	.	TGTGCCAGCAGCCCCATGGGGAGCTCCTACGAGCAGTACTTC	CASSPMGSSYEQYF
TRBV6-1	.	TRBJ1-6	.	TGTGCCAGCAGCGAACAAGGGGGGCTGGGTTCACCCCTCCACTTT	CASSEQGGLGSPLHF
TRBV7-3	TRBD2	TRBJ2-5	.	TGTGCCAGCAGCCTCGGACTAGCGGTGCAAGAGACCCAGTACTTC	CASSLGLAVQETQYF
TRBV11-2	.	TRBJ2-7	.	TGTGCCAGCAGCCCCCCGACAGGCAGCTCCTACGAGCAGTACTTC	CASSPPTGSSYEQYF